The source of this TCR beta chain is a study of blood T cell repertoires in COVID-19. About the study: Sources were T cells, B-cell-depleted T cells, or PBMCs; the material itself was cDNA or gDNA.

There are 16 residues in the CDR3. After removal of 1 base from V and 1 base from J, the junction contained 1 base not matched to a gene. Per the germline V gene, CDR1 is SGHVS and CDR2 is FQNEAQ. Measured with immunoSEQ multiplex PCR; TCRdb has only the in-frame clones, and not every one. The sample holds 76,000 or so clones, about 93% seen once. The chain links TRBV7-8 to TRBJ2-2; TRBD1 aligns across 9 bases. The clonotype comes from a human donor in a cohort sampled during active COVID-19. The sample consisted of peripheral blood. This CDR3 reads CASSLVDRGNTGELFF. CDR3 DNA: TGTGCCAGCAGCTTAGTGGACAGGGGGAACACCGGGGAGCTGTTTTTT.